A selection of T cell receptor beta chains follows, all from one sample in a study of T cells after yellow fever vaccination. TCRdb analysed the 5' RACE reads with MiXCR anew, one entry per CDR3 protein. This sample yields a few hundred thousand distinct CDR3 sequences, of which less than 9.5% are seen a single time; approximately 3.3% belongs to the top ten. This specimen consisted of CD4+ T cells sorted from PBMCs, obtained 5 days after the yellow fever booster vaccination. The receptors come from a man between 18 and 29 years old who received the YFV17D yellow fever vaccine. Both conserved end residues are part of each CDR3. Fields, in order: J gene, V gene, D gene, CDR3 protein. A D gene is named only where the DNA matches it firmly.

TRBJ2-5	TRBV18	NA	CASSPPASYETQYF
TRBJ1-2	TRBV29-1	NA	CSVEVGSRIHYTF
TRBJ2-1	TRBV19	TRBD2	CASSTSGGHNEQFF
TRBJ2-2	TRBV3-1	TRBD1	CASSPRGPGTGELFF
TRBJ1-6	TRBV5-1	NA	CASSLGRRNSPLHF
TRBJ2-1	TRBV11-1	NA	CASSQTIRDSYNEQFF
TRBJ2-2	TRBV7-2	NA	CASSLSTNPGELFF
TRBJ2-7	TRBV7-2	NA	CASSWGGGSYEQYF
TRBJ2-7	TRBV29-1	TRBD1	CSVYKLRDRAYEQYF
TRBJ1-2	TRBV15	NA	CATSGLTYGYTF
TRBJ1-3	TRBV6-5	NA	CASIQSNSGNTIYF
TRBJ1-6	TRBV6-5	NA	CASSMQGSRVVSPLHF
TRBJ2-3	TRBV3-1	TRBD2	CASSQDLAGRDTQYF
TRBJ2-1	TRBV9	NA	CASSSTAFAGYNEQFF
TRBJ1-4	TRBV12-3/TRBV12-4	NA	CASSSVAGTLWGKLFF
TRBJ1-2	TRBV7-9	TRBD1	CASSWGQGNYGYTF
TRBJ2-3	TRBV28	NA	CASSLVDRADTQYF
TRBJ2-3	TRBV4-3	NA	CASSQAPDSQKYF
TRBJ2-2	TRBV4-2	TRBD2	CASSRLAGLNTGELFF
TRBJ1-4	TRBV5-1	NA	CASSLGSTNEKLFF
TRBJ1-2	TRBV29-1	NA	CSVDMGAPYYGYTF
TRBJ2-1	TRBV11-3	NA	CASSPTGPPPQEQFF
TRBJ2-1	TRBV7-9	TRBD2	CASSFGTSGDEQFF
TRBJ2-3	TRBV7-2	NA	CASSFRGTDTQYF
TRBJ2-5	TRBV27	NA	CASSSAGQPLRGAQYF
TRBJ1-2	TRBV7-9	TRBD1	CASSQLDRGVRGYTF
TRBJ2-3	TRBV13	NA	CASSPRTGSTDTQYF
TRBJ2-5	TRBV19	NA	CASSIGVSPLQETQYF
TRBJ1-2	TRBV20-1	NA	CSASRPGLVGVRFSYGYTF
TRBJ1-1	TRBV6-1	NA	CASSDMGVTFF
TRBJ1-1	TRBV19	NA	CASKDLNTEAFF
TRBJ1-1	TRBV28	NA	CASSLHTEAFF
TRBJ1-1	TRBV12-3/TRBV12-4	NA	CASTMWLGGTEAFF
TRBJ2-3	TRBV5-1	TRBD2	CASSLLVAGGPQDTQYF
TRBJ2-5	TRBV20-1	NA	CSAPGSGTETQYF
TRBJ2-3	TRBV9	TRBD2	CASTSGLVRSDTQYF
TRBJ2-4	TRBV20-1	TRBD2	CSARLAGLAKNIQYF
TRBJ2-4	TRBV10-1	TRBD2	CASSEAGGNIQYF
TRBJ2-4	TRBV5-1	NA	CASSLVGEALAKNIQYF
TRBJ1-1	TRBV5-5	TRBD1	CASSFRTGWGTEAFF
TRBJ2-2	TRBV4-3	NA	CASSQDPRGPVDAGELFF
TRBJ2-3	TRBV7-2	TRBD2	CASSLVPRGGQDTQYF
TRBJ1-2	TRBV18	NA	CASSPLSGTREHGYTF
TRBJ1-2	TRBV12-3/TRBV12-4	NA	CASSSQDYGYTF
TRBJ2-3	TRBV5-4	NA	CASSLAGDTDTQYF
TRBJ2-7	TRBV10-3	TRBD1	CAISEYRTGRSYEQYF
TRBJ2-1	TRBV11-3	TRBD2	CASSYSGGAGYEQFF
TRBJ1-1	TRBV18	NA	CASSPPSNTEAFF
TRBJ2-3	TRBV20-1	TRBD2	CSAREILGSGGLSTDTQYF
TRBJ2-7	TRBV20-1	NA	CSARGVYEQYF
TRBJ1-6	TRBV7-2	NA	CASTSRSSYNSPLHF
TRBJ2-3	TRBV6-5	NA	CASSYSLRDTQYF
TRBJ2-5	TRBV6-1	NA	CASSGQMGRETQYF
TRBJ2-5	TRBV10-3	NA	CAISESGRQIETQYF
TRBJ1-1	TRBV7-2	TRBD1	CASSLDRGPHQQAFF
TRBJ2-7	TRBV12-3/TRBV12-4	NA	CASSRQYYEQYF
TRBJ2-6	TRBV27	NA	CASSLGGLSVSGANVLTF
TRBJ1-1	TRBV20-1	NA	CSAIYPGITEAFF
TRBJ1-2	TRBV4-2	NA	CASSQVQSGGAYGYTF